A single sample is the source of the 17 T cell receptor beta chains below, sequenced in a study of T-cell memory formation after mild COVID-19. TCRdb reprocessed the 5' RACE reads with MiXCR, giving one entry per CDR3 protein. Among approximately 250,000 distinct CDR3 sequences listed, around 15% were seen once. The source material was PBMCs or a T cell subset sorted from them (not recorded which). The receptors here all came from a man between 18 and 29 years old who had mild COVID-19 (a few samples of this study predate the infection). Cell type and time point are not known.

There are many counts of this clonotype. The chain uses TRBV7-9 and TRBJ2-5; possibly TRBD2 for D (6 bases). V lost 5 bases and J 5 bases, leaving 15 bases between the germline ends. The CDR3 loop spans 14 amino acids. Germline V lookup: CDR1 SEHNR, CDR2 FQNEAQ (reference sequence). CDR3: CASSPGGSVETQYF. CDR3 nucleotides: TGTGCCAGCAGCCCCGGGGGTAGCGTGGAGACCCAGTACTTC.

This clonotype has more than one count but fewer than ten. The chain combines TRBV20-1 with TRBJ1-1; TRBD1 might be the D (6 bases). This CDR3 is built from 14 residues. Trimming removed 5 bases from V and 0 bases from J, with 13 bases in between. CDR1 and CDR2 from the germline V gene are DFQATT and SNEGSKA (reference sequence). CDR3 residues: CSARRTVMNTEAFF. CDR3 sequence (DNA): TGCAGTGCTCGAAGGACAGTTATGAACACTGAAGCTTTCTTT.

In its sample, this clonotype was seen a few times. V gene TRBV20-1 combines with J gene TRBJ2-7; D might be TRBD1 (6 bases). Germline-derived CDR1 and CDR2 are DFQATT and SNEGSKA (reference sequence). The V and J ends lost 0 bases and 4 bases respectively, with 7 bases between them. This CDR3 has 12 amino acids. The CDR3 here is CSAREQGYEQYF. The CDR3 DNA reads TGCAGTGCTAGAGAACAGGGTTACGAGCAGTACTTC.

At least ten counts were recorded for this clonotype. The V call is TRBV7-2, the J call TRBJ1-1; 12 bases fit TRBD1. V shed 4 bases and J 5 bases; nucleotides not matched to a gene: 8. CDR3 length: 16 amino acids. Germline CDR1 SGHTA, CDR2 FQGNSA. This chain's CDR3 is CASSSGQGAGGTEAFF. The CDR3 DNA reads TGTGCCAGCAGCTCGGGACAGGGGGCTGGGGGGACTGAAGCTTTCTTT.

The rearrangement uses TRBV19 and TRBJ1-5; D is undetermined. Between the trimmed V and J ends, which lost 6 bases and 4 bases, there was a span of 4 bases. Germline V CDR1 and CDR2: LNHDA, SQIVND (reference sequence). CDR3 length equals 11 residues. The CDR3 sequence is CASSQNQPQHF. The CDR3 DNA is TGTGCCAGTAGCCAAAATCAGCCCCAGCATTTT.

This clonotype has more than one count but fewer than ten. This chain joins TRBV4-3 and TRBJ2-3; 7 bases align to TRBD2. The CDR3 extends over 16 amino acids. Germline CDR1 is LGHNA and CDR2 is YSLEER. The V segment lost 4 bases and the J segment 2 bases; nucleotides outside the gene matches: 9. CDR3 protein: CASSRGTTLYTDTQYF. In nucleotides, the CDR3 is TGCGCCAGCAGCCGCGGGACTACCCTATACACAGATACGCAGTATTTT.

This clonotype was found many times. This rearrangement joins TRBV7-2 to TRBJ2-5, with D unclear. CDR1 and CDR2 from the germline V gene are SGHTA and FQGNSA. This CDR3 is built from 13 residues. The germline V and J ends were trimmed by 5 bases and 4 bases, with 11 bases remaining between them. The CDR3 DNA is TGTGCCAGCAGCATTAGCCCCACAGAGACCCAGTACTTC. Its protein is CASSISPTETQYF.

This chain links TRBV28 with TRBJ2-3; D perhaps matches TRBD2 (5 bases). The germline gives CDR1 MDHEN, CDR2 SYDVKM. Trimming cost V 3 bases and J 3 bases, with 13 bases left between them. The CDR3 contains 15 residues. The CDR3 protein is CASSFVNEGTDTQYF. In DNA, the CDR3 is TGTGCCAGCAGTTTTGTGAACGAGGGAACAGATACGCAGTATTTT. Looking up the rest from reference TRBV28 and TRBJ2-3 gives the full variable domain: DVKVTQSSRYLVKRTGEKVFLECVQDMDHENMFWYRQDPGLGLRLIYFSYDVKMKEKGDIPEGYSVSREKKERFSLILESASTNQTSMYLCASSFVNEGTDTQYFGPGTRLTVL.

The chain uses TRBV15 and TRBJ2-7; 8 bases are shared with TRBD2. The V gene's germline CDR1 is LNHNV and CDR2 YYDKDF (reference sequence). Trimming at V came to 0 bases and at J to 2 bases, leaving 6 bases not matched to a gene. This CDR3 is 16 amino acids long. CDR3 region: CATSRDRRGATYEQYF. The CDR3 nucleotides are TGTGCCACCAGCAGAGATAGGCGGGGGGCGACCTACGAGCAGTACTTC. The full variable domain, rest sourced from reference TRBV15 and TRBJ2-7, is DAMVIQNPRYQVTQFGKPVTLSCSQTLNHNVMYWYQQKSSQAPKLLFHYYDKDFNNEADTPDNFQSRRPNTSFCFLDIRSPGLGDTAMYLCATSRDRRGATYEQYFGPGTRLTVT.

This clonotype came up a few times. The CDR3 nucleotides are TGCGCCAGCAGCCAAGATGAGACAGGGGTCAGGTACGAGCAGTACTTC. Translating gives CASSQDETGVRYEQYF. This chain joins TRBV4-3 and TRBJ2-7; 8 bases are shared with TRBD1. The J segment lost 4 bases and the V segment lost 0 bases, leaving 8 bases of the junction unmatched. The CDR3 has 16 amino acids. Germline V gene data show CDR1 as LGHNA and CDR2 as YSLEER.

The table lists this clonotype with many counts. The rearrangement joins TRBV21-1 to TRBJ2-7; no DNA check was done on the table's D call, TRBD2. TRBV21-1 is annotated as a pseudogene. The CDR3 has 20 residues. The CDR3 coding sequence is TGTGCCAGCAGCAAAGGGGACCCGGGACTAGCGGGGGGGAGCTCCTACGAGCAGTACGTC. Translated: CASSKGDPGLAGGSSYEQYV.

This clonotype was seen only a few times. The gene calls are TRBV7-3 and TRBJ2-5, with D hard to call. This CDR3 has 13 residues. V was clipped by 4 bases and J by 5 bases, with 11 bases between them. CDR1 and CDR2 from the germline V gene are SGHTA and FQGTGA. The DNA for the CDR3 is TGTGCCAGCAGCTCCCCCGGATCCGAGACCCAGTACTTC. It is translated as CASSSPGSETQYF.

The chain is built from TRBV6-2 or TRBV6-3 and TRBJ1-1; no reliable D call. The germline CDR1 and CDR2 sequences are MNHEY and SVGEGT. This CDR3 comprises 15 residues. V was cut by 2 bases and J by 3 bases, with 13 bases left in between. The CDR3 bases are TGTGCCAGCAGTTACCCCGGGGTAAGGGACACTGAAGCTTTCTTT. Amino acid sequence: CASSYPGVRDTEAFF.

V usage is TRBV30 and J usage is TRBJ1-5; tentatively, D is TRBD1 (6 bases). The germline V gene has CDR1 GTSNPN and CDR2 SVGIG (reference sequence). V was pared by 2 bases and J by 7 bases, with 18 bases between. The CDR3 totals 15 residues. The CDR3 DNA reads TGTGCCTGGAGTACCGGCCAAACAGGGAACCAGCCCCAGCATTTT. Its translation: CAWSTGQTGNQPQHF.

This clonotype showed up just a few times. CDR3 sequence (DNA): TGTGCCAGCACTGGGGGCTCCTACGAGCAGTACTTC. Protein product: CASTGGSYEQYF. This chain joins TRBV7-9 and TRBJ2-7, with D perhaps TRBD1 or TRBD2 (5 bases each). The germline gives CDR1 SEHNR, CDR2 FQNEAQ (reference sequence). The V and J ends lost 7 bases and 0 bases respectively, with 7 bases between them. This CDR3 region has 12 residues.

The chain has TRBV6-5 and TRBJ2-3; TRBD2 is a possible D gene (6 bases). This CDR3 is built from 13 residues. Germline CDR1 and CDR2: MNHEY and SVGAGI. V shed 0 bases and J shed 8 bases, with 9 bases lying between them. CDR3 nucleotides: TGTGCCAGCAGTTACTCCAACGGGGGTACGCAGTATTTT. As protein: CASSYSNGGTQYF.

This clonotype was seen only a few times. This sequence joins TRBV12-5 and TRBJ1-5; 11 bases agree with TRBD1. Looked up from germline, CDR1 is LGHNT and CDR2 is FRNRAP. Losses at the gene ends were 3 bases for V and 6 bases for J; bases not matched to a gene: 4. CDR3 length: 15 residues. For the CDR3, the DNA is TGTGCTAGTGGTTTCGGGACAGGGGGTAGTCAGCCCCAGCATTTT. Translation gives CASGFGTGGSQPQHF.